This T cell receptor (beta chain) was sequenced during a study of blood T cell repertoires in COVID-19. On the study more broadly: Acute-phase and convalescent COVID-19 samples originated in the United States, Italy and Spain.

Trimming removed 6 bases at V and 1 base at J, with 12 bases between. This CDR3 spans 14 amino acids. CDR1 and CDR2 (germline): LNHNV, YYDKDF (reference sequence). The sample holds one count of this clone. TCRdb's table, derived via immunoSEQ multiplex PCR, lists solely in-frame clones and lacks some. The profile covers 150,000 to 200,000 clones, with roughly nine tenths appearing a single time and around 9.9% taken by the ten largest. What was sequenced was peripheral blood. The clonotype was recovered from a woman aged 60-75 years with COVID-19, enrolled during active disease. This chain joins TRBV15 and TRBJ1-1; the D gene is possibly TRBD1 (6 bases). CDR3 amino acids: CATRETGPNTEAFF. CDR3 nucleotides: TGTGCCACCAGGGAGACAGGACCGAACACTGAAGCTTTCTTT. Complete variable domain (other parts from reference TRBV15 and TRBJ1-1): DAMVIQNPRYQVTQFGKPVTLSCSQTLNHNVMYWYQQKSSQAPKLLFHYYDKDFNNEADTPDNFQSRRPNTSFCFLDIRSPGLGDTAMYLCATRETGPNTEAFFGQGTRLTVV.